This TCR beta chain is drawn from a study of cytomegalovirus exposure and HLA in healthy donors. The PCR ran on 60 Vbeta and 13 Jbeta primers. Sequenced by immunoSEQ multiplex PCR; TCRdb stores in-frame clones only, minus some. The sample yields about 120,000 clones, about 80% seen once. The CDR3 covers 14 residues. Germline loops: CDR1 KGHSH, CDR2 LQKENI. J was trimmed by 4 bases and V by 5 bases; bases with no gene match: 7. Sequencing used PBMCs. The receptor comes from a female donor in good health and CMV-seropositive. The chain joins TRBV18 to TRBJ2-7; TRBD1 matches 8 bases. In DNA form, the CDR3 reads TGTGCCAGCTCAACCGGGACAGGTCGGTACGAGCAGTACTTC. It yields the protein CASSTGTGRYEQYF.